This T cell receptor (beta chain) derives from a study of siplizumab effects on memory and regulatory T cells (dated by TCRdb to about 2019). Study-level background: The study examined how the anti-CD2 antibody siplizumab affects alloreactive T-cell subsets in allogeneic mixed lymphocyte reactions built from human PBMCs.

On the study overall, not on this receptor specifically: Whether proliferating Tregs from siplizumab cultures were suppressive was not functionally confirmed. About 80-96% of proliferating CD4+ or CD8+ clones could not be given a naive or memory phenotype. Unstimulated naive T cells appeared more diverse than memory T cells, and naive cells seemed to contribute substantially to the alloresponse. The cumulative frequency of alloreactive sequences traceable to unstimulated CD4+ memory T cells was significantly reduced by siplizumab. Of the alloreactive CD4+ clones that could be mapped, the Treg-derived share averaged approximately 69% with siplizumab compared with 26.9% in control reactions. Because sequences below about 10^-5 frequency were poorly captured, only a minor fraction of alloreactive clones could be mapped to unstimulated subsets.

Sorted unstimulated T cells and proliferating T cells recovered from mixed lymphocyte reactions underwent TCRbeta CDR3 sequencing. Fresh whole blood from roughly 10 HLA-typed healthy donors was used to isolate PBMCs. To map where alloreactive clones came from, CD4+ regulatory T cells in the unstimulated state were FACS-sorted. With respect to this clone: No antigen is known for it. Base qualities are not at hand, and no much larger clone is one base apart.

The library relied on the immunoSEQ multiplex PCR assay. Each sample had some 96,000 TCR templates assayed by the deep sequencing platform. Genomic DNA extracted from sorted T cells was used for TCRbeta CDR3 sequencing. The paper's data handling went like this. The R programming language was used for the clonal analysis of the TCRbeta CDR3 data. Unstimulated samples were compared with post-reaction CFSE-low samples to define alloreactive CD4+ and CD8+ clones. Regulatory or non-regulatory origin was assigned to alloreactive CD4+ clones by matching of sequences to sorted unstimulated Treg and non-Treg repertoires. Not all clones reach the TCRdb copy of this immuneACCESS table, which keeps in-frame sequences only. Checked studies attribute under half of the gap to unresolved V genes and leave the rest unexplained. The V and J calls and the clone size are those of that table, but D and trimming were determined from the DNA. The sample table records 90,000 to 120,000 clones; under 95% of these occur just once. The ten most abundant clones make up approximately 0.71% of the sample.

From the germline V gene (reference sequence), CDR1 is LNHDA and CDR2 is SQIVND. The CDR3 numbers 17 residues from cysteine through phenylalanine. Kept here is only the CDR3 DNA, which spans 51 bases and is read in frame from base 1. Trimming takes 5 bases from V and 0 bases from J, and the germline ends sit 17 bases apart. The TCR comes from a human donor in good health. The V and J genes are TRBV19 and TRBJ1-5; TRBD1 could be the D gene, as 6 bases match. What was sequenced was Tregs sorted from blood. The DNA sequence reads TGTGCCAGTAGTGCCCGCGGGGGGCCCTATAGCAATCAGCCCCAGCATTTT. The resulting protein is CASSARGGPYSNQPQHF.